These T cell receptor beta chains were read from a single sample in a study of blood T cell repertoires in COVID-19. Profiling relied on immunoSEQ multiplex PCR, and the TCRdb table lists in-frame clones only, not all of them. In the table there are over 400,000 clones, roughly 85% of which are singletons. Sequenced input: peripheral blood. The receptors derive from a human donor in a cohort sampled during active COVID-19. CDR3s include the opening cysteine and the closing phenylalanine or tryptophan. The D gene is left open where the match is weak. Some rows mark clone size as missing; the rest say once, few, many or name a class of expanded clone.

cdr3_aa	cdr3_nt	d_call	clone_size	j_call	v_call
CASSLALSGFYNEQFF	TGTGCCAGCAGCTTAGCGCTTAGCGGGTTCTACAATGAGCAGTTCTTC	TRBD2	NA	TRBJ2-1	TRBV7-9
CASSFDRNQPQHF	TGTGCCAGCAGCTTCGACAGGAATCAGCCCCAGCATTTT	NA	NA	TRBJ1-5	TRBV7-9
CASSLETGGYQPQHF	TGTGCCAGCAGCTTAGAGACAGGGGGCTATCAGCCCCAGCATTTT	TRBD1	NA	TRBJ1-5	TRBV7-6
CASSIRLAGAEQFF	TGTGCCAGTAGTATAAGGCTAGCGGGAGCCGAGCAGTTCTTC	TRBD2	NA	TRBJ2-1	TRBV19
CASSLAFGGNRNGNYGYTF	TGTGCCAGCAGCTTGGCCTTCGGAGGGAATAGAAATGGTAACTATGGCTACACCTTC	NA	NA	TRBJ1-2	TRBV5-4
CATSRKLGTDSNQPQHF	TGTGCCACCAGCAGAAAACTGGGGACAGATAGCAATCAGCCCCAGCATTTT	TRBD1	NA	TRBJ1-5	TRBV15
CASSFAWEGPGTGELFF	TGCGCCAGCAGTTTCGCTTGGGAGGGACCAGGGACCGGGGAGCTGTTTTTT	TRBD2	NA	TRBJ2-2	TRBV4-1
CSVVSSEQFF	TGCAGCGTTGTTAGTAGTGAGCAGTTCTTC	NA	once	TRBJ2-1	TRBV29-1
CASSIDRGTDTQYF	TGTGCCAGTAGTATCGACAGGGGGACAGATACGCAGTATTTT	TRBD1	NA	TRBJ2-3	TRBV19
CASSSWQGGNTDTQYF	TGTGCCAGCAGCTCTTGGCAGGGGGGCAACACAGATACGCAGTATTTT	NA	NA	TRBJ2-3	TRBV7-9
CASSVGRRYEQYF	TGTGCCAGTAGTGTCGGGAGACGATACGAGCAGTACTTC	NA	NA	TRBJ2-7	TRBV19
CASRLDTSVKTQYF	TGTGCCAGCAGACTTGACACTAGCGTGAAGACCCAGTACTTC	TRBD2	NA	TRBJ2-5	TRBV27
CASARQGGGGTEAFF	TGCGCCAGCGCGAGACAGGGAGGAGGTGGCACTGAAGCTTTCTTT	TRBD1	NA	TRBJ1-1	TRBV4-1
CASSPDRNTIYF	TGTGCCAGCAGCCCGGACAGAAACACCATATATTTT	NA	NA	TRBJ1-3	TRBV6-5
CASSVDDRGQETQYF	TGTGCCAGCAGCGTCGATGACAGGGGTCAAGAGACCCAGTACTTC	TRBD1	NA	TRBJ2-5	TRBV9
CASSSPGTIQTDTQYF	TGTGCCAGCAGCAGCCCCGGGACTATCCAAACAGATACGCAGTATTTT	TRBD2	NA	TRBJ2-3	TRBV3-1/TRBV3-2
CATSRDVTGELFF	TGTGCCACCAGCAGAGATGTAACCGGGGAGCTGTTTTTT	NA	NA	TRBJ2-2	TRBV15
CASSPGSTRLNTDTQYF	TGTGCCAGCAGCCCGGGCTCGACTAGGTTGAACACAGATACGCAGTATTTT	NA	NA	TRBJ2-3	TRBV7-2
CASSYSQGPGTEAFF	TGTGCCAGCAGTTACTCGCAGGGGCCTGGCACTGAAGCTTTCTTT	NA	NA	TRBJ1-1	TRBV6-2/TRBV6-3
CASSEPGTGTSGRYSYEQYF	TGTGCCAGCAGTGAACCAGGGACAGGGACTAGCGGGAGGTATTCCTACGAGCAGTACTTC	TRBD2	NA	TRBJ2-7	TRBV2
CASSSNRAGVGEQFF	TGTGCCAGCAGCTCGAATAGAGCGGGAGTCGGTGAGCAGTTCTTC	TRBD2	NA	TRBJ2-1	TRBV11-3
CASGYGRSYNEQFF	TGTGCTAGTGGTTACGGGAGGTCCTACAATGAGCAGTTCTTC	TRBD2	NA	TRBJ2-1	TRBV12-5
CASSQDHSGRPADTQYF	TGCGCCAGCAGCCAAGATCACAGCGGGAGGCCTGCAGATACGCAGTATTTT	TRBD2	few	TRBJ2-3	TRBV4-3
CASSLGLLPREQFF	TGTGCTAGCAGCTTGGGACTGCTTCCGAGGGAGCAGTTCTTC	NA	NA	TRBJ2-1	TRBV7-7
CASSLSGSQQETQYF	TGTGCCAGCAGTTTATCGGGGTCTCAGCAAGAGACCCAGTACTTC	NA	NA	TRBJ2-5	TRBV28
CAWSVGSTSGHNEQFF	TGTGCCTGGAGTGTAGGTTCAACTAGCGGACACAATGAGCAGTTCTTC	TRBD2	NA	TRBJ2-1	TRBV30
CASSFNQGHSGNTIYF	TGTGCCAGCAGTTTTAATCAGGGGCACTCTGGAAACACCATATATTTT	NA	few	TRBJ1-3	TRBV28
CASSLLGGDFWDTQYF	TGTGCCAGCAGCCTTCTTGGCGGGGATTTCTGGGATACGCAGTATTTT	NA	NA	TRBJ2-3	TRBV7-6
CSASTGTSGRQETQYF	TGCAGTGCTAGTACCGGGACTAGCGGGAGACAAGAGACCCAGTACTTC	TRBD2	NA	TRBJ2-5	TRBV20-1
CASSLIGWAKEKLFF	TGTGCCAGCAGCTTAATTGGGTGGGCGAAAGAAAAACTGTTTTTT	NA	NA	TRBJ1-4	TRBV7-3
CASSIGGPQPQHF	TGTGCCAGTAGTATCGGGGGGCCTCAGCCCCAGCATTTT	NA	once	TRBJ1-5	TRBV19
CASSLQGDSNQPQHF	TGCGCCAGCAGCTTACAGGGGGATAGCAATCAGCCCCAGCATTTT	TRBD1	NA	TRBJ1-5	TRBV5-1
CASRKQGANAEAFF	TGTGCCAGCAGAAAACAGGGGGCGAACGCTGAAGCTTTCTTT	TRBD1	NA	TRBJ1-1	TRBV27
CASRGDFRTDTQYF	TGTGCCAGCCGCGGGGACTTTCGCACAGATACGCAGTATTTT	NA	NA	TRBJ2-3	TRBV11-1
CASSAIAGGPRFF	TGCGCCAGCAGTGCCATAGCGGGAGGGCCACGGTTCTTC	TRBD2	NA	TRBJ2-1	TRBV10-1
CASSRRTATDEAFF	TGTGCCAGCAGTAGGCGGACAGCCACCGATGAAGCTTTCTTT	NA	NA	TRBJ1-1	TRBV2
CASSVGTSGRYSGANVLTF	TGTGCCAGCAGCGTAGGCACTAGCGGGAGATACTCTGGGGCCAACGTCCTGACTTTC	TRBD2	once	TRBJ2-6	TRBV9
CASSLAGPLGEQYF	TGTGCCAGCAGCTTGGCGGGACCCCTTGGCGAGCAGTACTTC	NA	few	TRBJ2-7	TRBV7-2
CASSMVAGGEQYF	TGCGCCAGCAGTATGGTAGCGGGAGGGGAGCAGTACTTC	TRBD2	NA	TRBJ2-7	TRBV10-1
CASSQYRAYEQYF	TGCGCCAGCAGCCAATACAGAGCCTACGAGCAGTACTTC	NA	NA	TRBJ2-7	TRBV4-1
CAWSLSNQPQHF	TGTGCCTGGAGCCTTAGCAATCAGCCCCAGCATTTT	NA	NA	TRBJ1-5	TRBV30
CASSYLAGRTYEQYF	TGTGCCAGCAGCTATCTAGCCGGGAGAACCTACGAGCAGTACTTC	NA	NA	TRBJ2-7	TRBV6-6
CASSLQGLAESSYEQYF	TGTGCCAGCAGCTTACAGGGTCTAGCGGAATCCTCCTACGAGCAGTACTTC	TRBD2	NA	TRBJ2-7	TRBV11-2
CASSSYTAGVNEQYF	TGTGCCAGCAGCTCCTACACAGCGGGAGTCAACGAGCAGTACTTC	TRBD2	NA	TRBJ2-7	TRBV14
CASSFDRGRDQPQHF	TGTGCCAGCAGCTTCGACAGGGGTCGGGATCAGCCCCAGCATTTT	TRBD1	NA	TRBJ1-5	TRBV7-2
CASSESSGRVGEQFF	TGTGCTAGCAGCGAAAGTAGCGGGAGGGTCGGTGAGCAGTTCTTC	TRBD2	NA	TRBJ2-1	TRBV7-7
CASSPPRGNNEQFF	TGTGCCAGCTCACCCCCGCGCGGTAACAATGAGCAGTTCTTC	NA	NA	TRBJ2-1	TRBV18
CASSRAGDTYEQYF	TGTGCCAGCTCACGGGCAGGGGATACCTACGAGCAGTACTTC	NA	NA	TRBJ2-7	TRBV18
CASSLASGDYGYTF	TGCGCCAGCAGCTTGGCCAGCGGGGACTATGGCTACACCTTC	NA	NA	TRBJ1-2	TRBV5-1
CATISRAAGQGNTEAFF	TGTGCCACCATCTCACGGGCTGCAGGGCAGGGCAACACTGAAGCTTTCTTT	NA	NA	TRBJ1-1	TRBV10-3
CASSFGSDQPQHF	TGCGCCAGCAGCTTCGGGTCGGATCAGCCCCAGCATTTT	NA	NA	TRBJ1-5	TRBV5-1
CASSFAGTVNTEAFF	TGTGCCAGCAGTTTCGCGGGGACAGTGAACACTGAAGCTTTCTTT	TRBD1	NA	TRBJ1-1	TRBV27
CSVALTGGGYEQYF	TGCAGCGTTGCACTCACAGGGGGCGGGTACGAGCAGTACTTC	TRBD1	NA	TRBJ2-7	TRBV29-1
CASSGGWKNQPQHF	TGTGCCAGCAGTGGGGGGTGGAAGAATCAGCCCCAGCATTTT	NA	NA	TRBJ1-5	TRBV3-1/TRBV3-2
CASSVGSFRNEKLFF	TGTGCCAGCAGCGTTGGGAGTTTCCGTAATGAAAAACTGTTTTTT	NA	NA	TRBJ1-4	TRBV7-2